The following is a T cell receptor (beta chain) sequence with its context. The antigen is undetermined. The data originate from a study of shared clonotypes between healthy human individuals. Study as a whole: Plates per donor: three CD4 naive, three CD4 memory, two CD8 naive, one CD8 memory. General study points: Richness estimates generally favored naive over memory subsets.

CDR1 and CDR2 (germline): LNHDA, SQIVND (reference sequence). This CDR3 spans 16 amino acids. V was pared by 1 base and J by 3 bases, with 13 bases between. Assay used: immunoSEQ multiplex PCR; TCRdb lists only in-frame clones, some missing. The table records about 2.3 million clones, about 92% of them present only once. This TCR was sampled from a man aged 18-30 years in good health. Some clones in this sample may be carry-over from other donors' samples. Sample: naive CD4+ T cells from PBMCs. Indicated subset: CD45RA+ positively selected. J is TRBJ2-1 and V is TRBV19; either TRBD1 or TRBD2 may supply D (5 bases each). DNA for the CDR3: TGTGCCAGTAGTATAGGTGGGGGAAGAGGCTACAATGAGCAGTTCTTC. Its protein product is CASSIGGGRGYNEQFF.